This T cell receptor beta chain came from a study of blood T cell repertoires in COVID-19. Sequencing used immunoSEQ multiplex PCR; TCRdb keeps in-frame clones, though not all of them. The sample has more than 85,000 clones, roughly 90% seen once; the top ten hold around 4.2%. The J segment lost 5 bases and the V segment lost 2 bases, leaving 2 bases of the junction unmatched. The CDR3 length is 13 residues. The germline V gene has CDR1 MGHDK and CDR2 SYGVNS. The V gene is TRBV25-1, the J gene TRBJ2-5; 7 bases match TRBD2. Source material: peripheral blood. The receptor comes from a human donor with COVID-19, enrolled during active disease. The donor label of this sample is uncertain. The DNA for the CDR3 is TGTGCCAGCAGTGAAACCGGGGGGGAGACCCAGTACTTC. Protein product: CASSETGGETQYF.